This T cell receptor beta chain was recovered during a study of cytomegalovirus exposure and HLA in healthy donors (dated by TCRdb to 2016 to 2017). In terms of the full investigation: An earlier analysis of approximately 590 of the donors reported about 250 Gb of sequence data and some 120 million unique TCR beta sequences from around 200 million T cells. Donor age, sex, ethnicity and CMV serostatus were compiled alongside the repertoire data. The study aimed to test whether signatures of past pathogen exposure could be identified by cataloging public T cell receptors. The T cell repertoires of around 730 subjects were profiled by immunosequencing and related to cytomegalovirus serostatus. A later analysis re-examined previously published TCR beta repertoires from several hundred donors and added high-resolution HLA genotyping to investigate patterns of TCR occurrence. The study combined high-throughput TCR immunosequencing, statistical association of individual TCRs with disease status, and machine learning to predict cytomegalovirus infection status. On average, roughly 250,000 unique TCR beta nucleotide sequences were sequenced per donor among a few hundred genotyped donors of the cohort, with 15% to 20% of those sequences being non-productive. Rather than using new phenotypic data, the later analysis identified candidate immune exposures from TCR beta sequences and from how often those sequences occurred across donors. HLA typing covered class I and class II loci at four-digit resolution. Because of strong linkage in the cohort, four or five DR-DQ haplotypes were treated as single units for association and clustering. To decide whether each TCR beta V gene segment behaved as functional or pseudogenic, an earlier analysis of nearly 600 of the donors relied on high-throughput TCR beta sequencing. Roughly 300 gigabases of sequencing data and 80 million or so unique TCR sequences were included in an early release covering roughly 600 HLA-typed donors. Along with the approximately 650-subject first cohort, a separate validation cohort of more than 90 different subjects was used. Of the 300 to 500 genotyped donors, 81% were placed in the genetic ancestry cluster associated with self-reported Caucasian donors. In a later genetic analysis, genome-wide SNP genotypes for about 65% of the roughly 670 donors were used, and that subset was treated as a discovery cohort. All discovery cohort repertoires had been generated on a single sequencing platform. The number of typed donors differed by locus: about 629-640 for A, B, C, DRB1 and DQB1; some 500 for DQA1; 606 for DPA1; and 400 to 480 for DPB1.

Libraries came from the immunoSEQ multiplex PCR assay. The multiplex PCR relied on a mix of 60 forward primers for TCR Vbeta segments and 13 reverse primers for TCR Jbeta segments. A multiplex PCR assay on genomic DNA amplified the CDR3 region of rearranged TCR beta genes. Amplified TCR beta libraries were sequenced as 87-base-pair reads on the Illumina HiSeq System. Concerning the study's data processing: A later analysis tallied roughly 78 million unique TCR beta chains across the 550 to 850 repertoires, and 10 million to 11 million of those chains were shared by two or more donors. A nearest-neighbor algorithm error-corrected the raw reads and collapsed the reads into unique sequences, merging closely related sequences to remove PCR and sequencing errors. V, D and J gene segments were assigned by aligning CDR3 sequences to IMGT reference sequences. Each retained sequence needed at least a six-nucleotide match to both a V gene segment and a J gene segment. Rearrangements were called productive when the CDR3 lacked stop codons and stayed in frame with V and J; all others were non-productive. Following IMGT convention, CDR3 was defined as the stretch from the second conserved V-encoded cysteine to the conserved J-encoded phenylalanine. Sequences without an unambiguous match to a single V gene segment were excluded from the earlier analysis of a few hundred of the donors. An earlier analysis of under 750 of the donors called V segments functional above 56.7% productive rearrangements and segregating when the between-donor standard deviation exceeded 5%. A statistical classification framework was built to diagnose cytomegalovirus status from the catalog of TCR beta chain sequences. In a later analysis, TCR nucleotide sequences were compared against IMGT/GENE-DB human TR gene sequences so that V and J genes could be assigned. A later analysis assigned CDR3 sequences and most-parsimonious VDJ recombination scenarios with the TCRdist pipeline. A later analysis defined each TCR beta chain by its CDR3 amino acid sequence plus V-gene family, and excluded reads lacking a unique V-gene family. As a way to deal with suspected cross-contamination and a sequencing artifact, a later analysis dropped approximately 570 nucleotide sequences that were highly shared and had low generation probability. A later analysis calculated a clonal expansion index for each public chain from normalized within-repertoire ranks of inferred template counts. In a later analysis, generation probabilities were computed with a VDJ recombination model fitted to out-of-frame rearrangements, and the resulting probabilities were checked against IGoR. In a later analysis, TCR-TCR, TCR-HLA and TCR-CMV co-occurrence was scored with hypergeometric tests, and a repertoire-size bias correction was applied to TCR pairs. In a later analysis, false discovery rates were estimated by permuting HLA or CMV assignments 20 times. In a later analysis, co-occurring TCRs were grouped using DBSCAN, with TCRdist sequence similarity added in when clustering inside HLA-allele-positive subsets. Repertoires with fewer than 30,000 or more than 120,000 public chains, plus five repertoires with anomalous nucleotide sharing, were excluded from co-occurrence clustering. The table comes from immuneACCESS by way of TCRdb, which keeps in-frame sequences with V and J called. Part of the clones is missing from these tables; in studies checked, under half for an unresolved V gene and the rest for unknown reasons. V and J calls and clone size follow that table, whereas D and trimming were derived from the DNA. This sample lists about 160,000 clones; roughly 85% were detected once. Under 2.5% of the sample comes from the top ten.

Summary of the overall study and its limitations: A later genetic analysis associated a missense DCLRE1C variant with V-gene and J-gene trimming of TCR beta chains, and an independent cohort replicated the association. CMV serostatus was the only immune exposure information available for the cohort. Because some donors lacked HLA typing at each locus, the association tests relied only on the typed subset. The sequencing pipeline was judged likely to have produced a cluster of highly shared sequence variants as a technical artifact. Most TCR sequences were observed very rarely across donors, whereas some public TCRs were present in many individuals. The study listed 164 TCR beta chains as associated with cytomegalovirus. Because the 87-base-pair reads could not distinguish some IMGT-functional V segments, including TRBV6-2 and TRBV6-3, those segments were excluded. The earlier analysis of approximately 560 of the donors excluded 15 to 20 rarely observed V segments, including chromosome 9 orphons, because counts were too low. It was suggested by the authors that the approach could potentially be generalized to other disease states and immunological phenotypes. The presence/absence analyses assumed that sequencing depth was roughly uniform across donors, and that assumption may not be true. In a later genetic analysis, fewer N-insertions in productive TCRs were reported among donors in an Asian-associated ancestry cluster than the roughly 700-donor mean. When HLA alleles, especially DR and DQ, strongly co-occurred, TCR associations were difficult to assign to individual alleles. Several of the top co-occurrence clusters appeared to be linked to parvovirus B19, influenza, CMV and Epstein-Barr virus, according to a later analysis. Only TCR beta chains were sequenced in this cohort, and the absence of alpha or paired-chain data limited detectable features. Linkage disequilibrium might explain the correlated functional status among segregating V segments, but an unknown experimental factor could not be ruled out. In vitro tests confirmed that a few of the cytomegalovirus-associated TCR beta chains recognize cytomegalovirus antigens. An earlier analysis of approximately 590 of the donors showed that most TCR beta V segments appeared in productive rearrangements either about 90% or about 30% of the time, which broadly matched IMGT annotations. A later analysis associated about 17,000 TCR beta sequences with specific HLA alleles at a false discovery rate of 0.05. The classifier was reported to diagnose cytomegalovirus status with high specificity and sensitivity in both the original cohort and the validation cohort. In a later analysis, most CMV-associated TCR beta chains were found to appear HLA-restricted, with HLA associations seemingly driven largely by CMV exposure. According to a later analysis, TCR association rates differed among HLA loci, with DRB1 alleles showing the most associated TCRs and HLA-C alleles showing the fewest. A further reported finding was that TCR beta sequences accurately predicted the HLA-A and HLA-B alleles for most subjects in the first cohort. Compared with equally common non-associated chains, HLA-associated TCR beta chains in a later analysis were more clonally expanded and had lower generation probabilities.

As encoded in the germline V gene, CDR1 is SGDLS while CDR2 is YYNGEE. V is clipped by 3 bases and J by 9 bases, and the sequence between their germline boundaries is 10 bases long. The CDR3 measures 12 amino acids from cysteine to phenylalanine. Only the CDR3 portion is preserved as DNA: 36 bases, with reading frame beginning at the first base. To note about this clone: Its antigen remains undetermined. No base qualities exist here, and no much larger clone lies one base off it.

The cohort was made up of 500 to 800 healthy bone marrow donors. At the time of sampling, all cohort members were nominally healthy, though unrecorded immune exposures were likely present. The donor tested CMV seronegative, placing the donor among the 350 or so seronegative members of the cohort. A peripheral blood sample was collected from each donor, and TCR beta sequencing was performed on peripheral blood mononuclear cells. The Qiagen DNeasy Blood Extraction Kit was used to extract genomic DNA from the blood cell samples. The clonotype originates from a middle-aged man in good health and CMV-seronegative. The sequencing sample was made of PBMCs. The chain joins TRBV9 to TRBJ2-1; too little of a D gene remains to name it. Here is the DNA: TGTGCCAGCAGCGCCTCGAAGCGTGAGCAGTTCTTC. Its amino acids are CASSASKREQFF. The variable domain in full, with residues beyond the CDR3 obtained from the reference TRBV9 and TRBJ2-1 genes, is DSGVTQTPKHLITATGQRVTLRCSPRSGDLSVYWYQQSLDQGLQFLIQYYNGEERAKGNILERFSAQQFPDLHSELNLSSLELGDSALYFCASSASKREQFFGPGTRLTVL.